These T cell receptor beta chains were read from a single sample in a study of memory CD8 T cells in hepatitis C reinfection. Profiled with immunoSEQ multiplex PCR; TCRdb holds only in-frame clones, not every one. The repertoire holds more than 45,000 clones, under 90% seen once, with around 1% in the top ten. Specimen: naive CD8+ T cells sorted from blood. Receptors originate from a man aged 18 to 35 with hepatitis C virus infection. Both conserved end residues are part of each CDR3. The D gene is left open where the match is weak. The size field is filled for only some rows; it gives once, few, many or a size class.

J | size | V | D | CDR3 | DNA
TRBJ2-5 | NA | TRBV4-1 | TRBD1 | CASSRRQGAETQYF | TGCGCCAGCAGCCGGCGACAGGGCGCCGAGACCCAGTACTTC
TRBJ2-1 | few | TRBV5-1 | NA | CASSWGVGVNNEQFF | TGCGCCAGCAGCTGGGGGGTGGGAGTGAACAATGAGCAGTTCTTC
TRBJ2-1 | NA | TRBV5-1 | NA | CASSLGVAPGRGEQFF | TGCGCCAGCAGCTTGGGAGTGGCCCCCGGCAGGGGTGAGCAGTTCTTC
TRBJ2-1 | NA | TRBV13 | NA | CASSLSSGNHEQFF | TGTGCCAGCAGCTTATCTTCAGGGAATCATGAGCAGTTCTTC
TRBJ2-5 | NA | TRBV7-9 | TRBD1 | CASSPSEGQGEETQYF | TGTGCCAGCAGCCCCTCCGAAGGACAGGGAGAAGAGACCCAGTACTTC
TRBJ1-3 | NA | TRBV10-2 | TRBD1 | CASSETGVSNSGNTIYF | TGCGCCAGCAGTGAGACAGGGGTCTCTAACTCTGGAAACACCATATATTTT
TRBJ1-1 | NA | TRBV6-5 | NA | CASSSTDRQKEAFF | TGTGCCAGCAGTTCCACCGACAGACAAAAAGAAGCTTTCTTT
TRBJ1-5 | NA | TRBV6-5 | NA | CASSPLGGSNQPQHF | TGTGCCAGCAGTCCGCTGGGGGGGAGCAATCAGCCCCAGCATTTT
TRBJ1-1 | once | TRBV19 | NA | CASSPQAGWNTEAFF | TGTGCCAGTAGTCCGCAGGCAGGTTGGAACACTGAAGCTTTCTTT
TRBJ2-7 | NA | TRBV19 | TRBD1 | CASSDRGYEQYF | TGTGCCAGTAGCGACAGGGGCTACGAGCAGTACTTC
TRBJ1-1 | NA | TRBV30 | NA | CAWSPPVRNTEAFF | TGTGCCTGGAGCCCCCCGGTTCGGAACACTGAAGCTTTCTTT
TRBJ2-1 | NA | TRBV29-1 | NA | CSVVGGLMNYNEQFF | TGCAGCGTTGTGGGGGGACTTATGAACTACAATGAGCAGTTCTTC
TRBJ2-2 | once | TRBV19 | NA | CASSIAGELFF | TGTGCCAGTAGTATCGCCGGGGAGCTGTTTTTT
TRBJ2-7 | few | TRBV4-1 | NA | CASSPSEGGYEQYF | TGCGCCAGCAGCCCCTCGGAGGGGGGGTACGAGCAGTACTTC
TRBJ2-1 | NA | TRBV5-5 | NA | CASSGGIAVIEQFF | TGTGCCAGCAGCGGCGGGATTGCAGTTATTGAGCAGTTCTTC
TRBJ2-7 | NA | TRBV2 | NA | CASSDTGPYEQYF | TGTGCCAGCTCCGACACCGGCCCCTACGAGCAGTACTTC
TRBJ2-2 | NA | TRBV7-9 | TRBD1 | CASSSPRQGGTGELFF | TGTGCCAGCAGCTCCCCCCGACAGGGCGGCACCGGGGAGCTGTTTTTT
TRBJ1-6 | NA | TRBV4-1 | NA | CASSQDVRALYNSPLHF | TGCGCCAGCAGCCAAGACGTAAGAGCCCTCTATAATTCACCCCTCCACTTT
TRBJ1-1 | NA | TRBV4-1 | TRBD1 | CASSQRTGNTEAFF | TGCGCCAGCAGCCAACGGACAGGGAACACTGAAGCTTTCTTT
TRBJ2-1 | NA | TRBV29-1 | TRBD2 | CSVEPTSGIYNEQFF | TGCAGCGTTGAACCGACTAGCGGGATATACAATGAGCAGTTCTTC
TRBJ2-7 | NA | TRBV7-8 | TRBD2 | CATSGLAGPYEQHF | TGTGCCACCTCAGGACTAGCGGGACCCTACGAGCAGCACTTC
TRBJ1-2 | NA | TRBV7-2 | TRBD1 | CASSTLRGDRNYGYTF | TGTGCCAGCAGCACCCTAAGGGGGGACAGGAACTATGGCTACACCTTC
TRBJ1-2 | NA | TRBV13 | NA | CASRATGNVGYTF | TGTGCCAGCAGGGCTACAGGGAACGTCGGCTACACCTTC
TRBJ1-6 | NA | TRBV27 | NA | CASSLKSGQGYNSPLHF | TGTGCCAGCAGTTTAAAGAGTGGCCAGGGGTATAATTCACCCCTCCACTTT
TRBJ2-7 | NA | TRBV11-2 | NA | CASSLDAARIYEQYF | TGTGCCAGCAGCTTAGACGCGGCCAGAATCTACGAGCAGTACTTC
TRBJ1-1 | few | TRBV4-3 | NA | CASSQDRTGGGTEAFF | TGCGCCAGCAGCCAAGATCGTACGGGAGGTGGGACTGAAGCTTTCTTT
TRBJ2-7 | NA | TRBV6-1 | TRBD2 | CASSASSSGIDEQYF | TGTGCCAGCAGTGCTTCATCTAGCGGGATCGACGAGCAGTACTTC
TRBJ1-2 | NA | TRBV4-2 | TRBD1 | CASSLGQGADGYTF | TGTGCCAGCAGCCTGGGACAGGGGGCGGATGGCTACACCTTC
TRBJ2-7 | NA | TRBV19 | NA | CASSGMRGSYEQYF | TGTGCCAGTAGTGGGATGCGGGGCTCCTACGAGCAGTACTTC
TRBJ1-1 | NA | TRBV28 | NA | CASSSRTAWMNTEAFF | TGTGCCAGCAGTTCTCGGACAGCGTGGATGAACACTGAAGCTTTCTTT
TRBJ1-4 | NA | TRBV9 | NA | CASSEGGTVTNEKLFF | TGTGCCAGCAGCGAGGGGGGGACCGTTACTAATGAAAAACTGTTTTTT
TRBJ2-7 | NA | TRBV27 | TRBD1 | CASSLVAGQGVSEQYF | TGTGCCAGCAGTTTAGTGGCGGGACAGGGGGTGTCCGAGCAGTACTTC
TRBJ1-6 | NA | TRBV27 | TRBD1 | CASRTGAIGALHF | TGTGCCAGTCGGACAGGGGCGATAGGGGCCCTCCACTTT
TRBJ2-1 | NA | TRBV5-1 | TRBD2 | CASSWTSGSGNEQFF | TGCGCCAGCAGCTGGACTAGCGGGAGTGGCAATGAGCAGTTCTTC
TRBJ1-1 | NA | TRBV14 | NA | CASSQGGALNTEAFF | TGTGCCAGCAGCCAAGGAGGTGCATTGAACACTGAAGCTTTCTTT
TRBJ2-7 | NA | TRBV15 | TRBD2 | CATSGTSIYEQYF | TGTGCCACCAGCGGGACTAGTATCTACGAGCAGTACTTC
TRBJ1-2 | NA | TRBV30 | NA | CAWGGADGYTF | TGTGCCTGGGGCGGGGCGGATGGCTACACCTTC
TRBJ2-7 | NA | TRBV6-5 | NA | CASSYSKEVEQYF | TGTGCCAGCAGTTACTCGAAGGAGGTCGAGCAGTACTTC
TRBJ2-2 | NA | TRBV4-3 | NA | CASSQDGAWGTGELFF | TGCGCCAGCAGCCAAGATGGGGCTTGGGGCACCGGGGAGCTGTTTTTT
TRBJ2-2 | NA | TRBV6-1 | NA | CASSAWRGSTGELFF | TGTGCCAGCAGTGCTTGGCGGGGTTCCACCGGGGAGCTGTTTTTT
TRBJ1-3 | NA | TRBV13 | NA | CASSLAPEGNTIYF | TGTGCCAGCAGCTTAGCACCCGAGGGAAACACCATATATTTT
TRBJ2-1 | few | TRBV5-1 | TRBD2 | CASTLLAGLAQSNEQFF | TGCGCCAGCACCCTCCTTGCCGGACTAGCGCAGTCCAATGAGCAGTTCTTC
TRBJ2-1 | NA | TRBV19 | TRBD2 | CASSIQVLAGGPNEQFF | TGTGCCAGTAGTATCCAGGTACTAGCGGGGGGGCCCAATGAGCAGTTCTTC
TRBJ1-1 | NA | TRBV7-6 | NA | CASSLGESSTEAFF | TGTGCCAGCAGCCTAGGGGAGAGCTCCACTGAAGCTTTCTTT
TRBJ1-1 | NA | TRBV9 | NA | CASSVAGGGTEAFF | TGTGCCAGCAGCGTGGCAGGAGGAGGCACTGAAGCTTTCTTT